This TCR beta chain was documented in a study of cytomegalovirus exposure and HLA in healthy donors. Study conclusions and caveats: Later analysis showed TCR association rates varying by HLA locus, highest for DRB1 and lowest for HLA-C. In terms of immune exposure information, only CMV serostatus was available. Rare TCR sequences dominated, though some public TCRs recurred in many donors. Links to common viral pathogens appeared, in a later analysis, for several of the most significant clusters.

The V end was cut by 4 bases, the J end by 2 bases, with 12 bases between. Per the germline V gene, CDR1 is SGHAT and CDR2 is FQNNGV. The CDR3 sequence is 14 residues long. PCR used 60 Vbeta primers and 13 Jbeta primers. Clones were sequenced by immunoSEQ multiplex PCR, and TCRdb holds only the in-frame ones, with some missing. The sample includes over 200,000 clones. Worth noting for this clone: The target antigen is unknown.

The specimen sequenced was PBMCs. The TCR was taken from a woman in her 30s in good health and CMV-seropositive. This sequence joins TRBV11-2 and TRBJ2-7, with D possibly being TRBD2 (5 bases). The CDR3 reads CASSWAGPTYEQYF. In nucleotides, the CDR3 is TGTGCCAGCAGCTGGGCGGGTCCTACCTACGAGCAGTACTTC.